The next 21 T cell receptor beta chains were all read from a single sample in a study of cytomegalovirus exposure and HLA in healthy donors. 13 Jbeta primers and 60 Vbeta primers were used for the PCR. Produced via immunoSEQ multiplex PCR; TCRdb's table is partial and in-frame only. The table lists 150,000 to 200,000 clones, 82% of them singletons, with about 1.5% in the top ten. Sequenced sample: PBMCs. All receptors come from a man between 40 and 49 years old in good health and CMV-seronegative.

This chain uses TRBV6-1 with TRBJ1-1; 8 nucleotides line up with TRBD1. Germline V gene sequence: CDR1 MNHNS, CDR2 SASEGT. The junction had 10 bases not matched to a gene; V was cut back by 7 bases and J by 6 bases. The CDR3 totals 14 residues. The CDR3 loop reads CASNGQGIIAEAFF. The CDR3 DNA is TGTGCCAGCAACGGACAGGGAATCATCGCTGAAGCTTTCTTT.

The rearrangement links TRBV5-1 to TRBJ2-7; TRBD1 might be the D (5 bases). Trimming cost V 4 bases and J 1 base, with 15 bases left between them. The germline V gene encodes CDR1 SGHRS and CDR2 YFSETQ. The CDR3 length is 15 residues. DNA of the CDR3: TGCGCCAGCAGCCCTGGGCAGGGTCGATCCTACGAGCAGTACTTC. Protein product: CASSPGQGRSYEQYF.

The CDR3 loop reads CASSLMLAGGPDTQYF. CDR3 DNA: TGTGCCAGCAGTTTAATGCTAGCGGGGGGGCCAGATACGCAGTATTTT. The V gene is TRBV27, the J gene TRBJ2-3; 12 bases are a match to TRBD2. From germline, CDR1 is MNHEY and CDR2 SMNVEV (reference sequence). This CDR3 has 16 amino acids. Germline trimming cut 2 bases from V and 4 bases from J; bases unmatched to any gene: 4.

The chain has TRBV5-1 and TRBJ2-7, with D tentatively TRBD1 (6 bases). The V gene lost 4 bases and the J gene lost 2 bases, with 13 bases spanning the gap. The CDR3 length is 14 residues. CDR1 is SGHRS and CDR2 is YFSETQ in the germline V gene. This CDR3 is CASSLGDIPYEQYF. In DNA, the CDR3 is TGCGCCAGCAGCCTAGGGGACATCCCCTACGAGCAGTACTTC.

The V call is TRBV19, the J call TRBJ2-3, with D maybe TRBD2 (5 bases). CDR3 length equals 16 residues. Trimming removed 1 base at V and 0 bases at J, with 11 bases between. Germline values: CDR1 LNHDA, CDR2 SQIVND (reference sequence). As DNA, the CDR3 is TGTGCCAGTAGTATAGGAGGGAGAGGTAGCACAGATACGCAGTATTTT. This codes for CASSIGGRGSTDTQYF.

The chain joins TRBV29-1 to TRBJ2-3, with 8 bases matching TRBD2. Germline V gives CDR1 SQVTM, CDR2 ANQGSEA. The CDR3 is made up of 17 amino acids. After removal of 8 bases from V and 6 bases from J, the junction contained 22 bases not matched to a gene. The CDR3 DNA reads as TGCAGCCCCTTTGGTGTTTCGGAGCGGGGGTCTGCGGATACGCAGTATTTT. Translated: CSPFGVSERGSADTQYF.

This chain uses TRBV4-2 with TRBJ2-2, with D perhaps TRBD2 (6 bases). The CDR3 length is 17 residues. The V gene's germline CDR1 is LGHNA and CDR2 YNFKEQ. V dropped 0 bases and J dropped 3 bases, with 14 bases sitting between them. The CDR3 DNA reads TGTGCCAGCAGCCAAGAGTACACCGGGGGAGACACCGGGGAGCTGTTTTTT. It codes for CASSQEYTGGDTGELFF.

The chain is built from TRBV6-5 and TRBJ1-1, with 7 nucleotides matching TRBD1. Germline values: CDR1 MNHEY, CDR2 SVGAGI. The CDR3 extends over 13 amino acids. V lost 2 bases, J lost 7 bases, and 4 bases stayed unmatched. The CDR3 DNA is TGTGCCAGCAGTTACAGGAGGGGGCTTGAAGCTTTCTTT. Translated: CASSYRRGLEAFF.

V and J are TRBV27 and TRBJ1-5; possible D gene TRBD1, 5 bases. V lost 7 bases and J lost 2, with 15 bases in between. The germline gives CDR1 MNHEY, CDR2 SMNVEV (reference sequence). The CDR3 length is 15 residues. CDR3 coding DNA: TGTGCCAGCAATAGATTGGGAGGGGGCAATCAGCCCCAGCATTTT. It yields the protein CASNRLGGGNQPQHF.

The chain has TRBV9 and TRBJ2-1; 8 bases are shared with TRBD2. V lost 4 bases to trimming and J lost 2 bases; unmatched junction nucleotides: 11. The CDR3 totals 17 residues. Germline loops: CDR1 SGDLS, CDR2 YYNGEE. The CDR3 reads CASSSQWERGTYNEQFF. As DNA, the CDR3 is TGTGCCAGCAGCTCCCAGTGGGAGCGGGGGACCTACAATGAGCAGTTCTTC.

J is TRBJ2-1 and V is TRBV11-3; TRBD2 might be the D (5 bases). CDR1 is SGHNT, CDR2 YENEEA, per germline. CDR3 size: 14 residues. Trimming took off 1 base at V and 9 bases at J, with 13 bases between the two ends. CDR3 in amino acids: CASSLGRSGAEQFF. The DNA of the CDR3 is TGTGCCAGCAGCTTAGGGAGGTCTGGCGCTGAGCAGTTCTTC.

A single count supports this clone. The V call is TRBV5-1, the J call TRBJ2-1, with TRBD1 matching 12 bases. Germline V gene data show CDR1 as SGHRS and CDR2 as YFSETQ. CDR3 size: 15 residues. Trimming cost V 5 bases and J 7 bases; bases outside gene matches: 7. CDR3 nucleotide sequence: TGCGCCAGCAGAGCCGGGACAGGGGGCATGAATGAGCAGTTCTTC. This codes for CASRAGTGGMNEQFF.

As concerns this clone: Other DNA sequences in the same sample also yield this CDR3. The chain links TRBV5-1 to TRBJ2-7; D not certain. The ends were cut back, 4 bases at V and 3 bases at J, with 8 bases in the middle. The CDR3 loop spans 12 amino acids. Germline CDR1 is SGHRS and CDR2 is YFSETQ. For the CDR3, the DNA is TGCGCCAGCAGCCCCCCGGGCTACGAGCAGTACTTC. It yields the protein CASSPPGYEQYF.

The chain has TRBV5-1 and TRBJ2-3, with TRBD2 as a possible D gene (5 bases). The CDR3 runs to 16 residues. Germline loops: CDR1 SGHRS, CDR2 YFSETQ. V lost 1 base, J lost 1 base, and 13 bases lay in between. In DNA form, the CDR3 reads TGCGCCAGCAGCTTGCGCCTAGCTACACGCACAGATACGCAGTATTTT. Protein sequence: CASSLRLATRTDTQYF.

This chain uses TRBV7-3 with TRBJ1-1; maybe TRBD1 (5 bases). V was pared by 2 bases and J by 4 bases, with 11 bases between. The length of the CDR3 is 14 residues. Germline CDR1 and CDR2: SGHTA and FQGTGA. In DNA form, the CDR3 reads TGTGCCAGCAGCTTAGCCGCGGGGACCACTGAAGCTTTCTTT. Its translation: CASSLAAGTTEAFF.

The chain couples TRBV5-1 to TRBJ1-5, with D hard to call. Germline V lookup: CDR1 SGHRS, CDR2 YFSETQ. The CDR3 is made up of 14 amino acids. Deletions cut 4 bases from V and 4 bases from J, with 12 bases between. The chain's CDR3 is CASSPGEANQPQHF. The CDR3 coding sequence is TGCGCCAGCAGCCCCGGGGAGGCGAATCAGCCCCAGCATTTT.

The genes are TRBV12-5 and TRBJ2-7; D might be TRBD1 (5 bases). The germline V gene has CDR1 LGHNT and CDR2 FRNRAP. The CDR3 has 14 residues. CDR3 region: CARARAVRSYEQYF. CDR3 nucleotide sequence: TGTGCCAGGGCCCGGGCGGTACGCTCCTACGAGCAGTACTTC.

This clone was recorded once. This CDR3 is CASSLSYSRDYMNTEAFF. CDR3 in DNA: TGTGCCAGCAGCTTATCCTACTCCAGGGATTATATGAACACTGAAGCTTTCTTT. V and J are TRBV7-2 and TRBJ1-1, with D tentatively TRBD1 (5 bases). CDR3 length equals 18 residues. Germline V gene lookup returns CDR1 SGHTA and CDR2 FQGNSA. Trimming shortened V by 2 bases and J by 0 bases, and 19 bases separated the two germline ends.

The chain uses TRBV11-3 and TRBJ1-1, with D tentatively TRBD1 (5 bases). Between the trimmed V and J ends, which lost 0 bases and 6 bases, there was a span of 14 bases. CDR1 SGHNT and CDR2 YENEEA come from the germline V gene. CDR3 length: 15 residues. In DNA form, the CDR3 reads TGTGCCAGCAGCTTAGAATCAGGGAGCGGGGCTGAAGCTTTCTTT. Protein sequence: CASSLESGSGAEAFF.

This clone was recorded only once. V and J are TRBV10-1 and TRBJ1-1; tentatively, D is TRBD1 (5 bases). Between the trimmed V and J ends, which lost 8 bases and 2 bases, there was a span of 18 bases. The germline V gene encodes CDR1 WNHNN and CDR2 SYGVQD (reference sequence). The CDR3 runs to 15 residues. The CDR3 loop is CASLVGPDTNTEAFF. Here the CDR3 DNA reads TGCGCCAGCTTGGTGGGGCCAGACACAAACACTGAAGCTTTCTTT.

This sequence joins TRBV27 and TRBJ2-7; the match to TRBD2 covers 12 bases. CDR3 length: 14 amino acids. Germline V CDR1 and CDR2: MNHEY, SMNVEV (reference sequence). After removal of 6 bases from V and 4 bases from J, the junction contained 4 bases not matched to a gene. The CDR3 spells CASSSGTSGYEQYF. The CDR3 nucleotides read TGTGCCAGCAGCTCCGGGACTAGCGGGTACGAGCAGTACTTC.